The 22 T cell receptor beta chains below were found in one sample sequenced in a study of cytomegalovirus exposure and HLA in healthy donors (dated by TCRdb to about 2017). The library relied on the immunoSEQ multiplex PCR assay. A mixture of 60 forward primers for TCR Vbeta segments and 13 reverse primers for TCR Jbeta segments was used in the multiplex PCR. TCRdb's version of the immuneACCESS table is confined to in-frame rearrangements and falls short of the full clone set. An unresolved V gene accounts for under half of the shortfall where checked; the remainder is of unknown origin. The sample table holds about 100,000 clones, of which about 80% were seen once. Together, the top ten hold over 5% of the sample. Sequencing was done on a sample of PBMCs. All receptors derive from a female donor in good health and CMV-seropositive.

The genes are TRBV19 and TRBJ2-7; possible D gene TRBD1, 5 bases. The CDR3 sequence is 13 residues long. Deletions cut 3 bases from V and 5 bases from J, with 11 bases between. Looked up from germline, CDR1 is LNHDA and CDR2 is SQIVND (reference sequence). This CDR3 is CASSIAGIHEQYF. Here the CDR3 DNA reads TGTGCCAGTAGTATTGCAGGGATCCACGAGCAGTACTTC.

This clone was picked up a small number of times. The rearrangement uses TRBV28 and TRBJ2-5; 10 nucleotides line up with TRBD2. The V segment lost 7 bases and the J segment 1 base; nucleotides outside the gene matches: 6. Germline V gene data show CDR1 as MDHEN and CDR2 as SYDVKM. The CDR3 spans 15 residues. The CDR3: CASKGAGGPQETQYF. CDR3 DNA sequence: TGTGCCAGCAAAGGAGCGGGGGGGCCCCAAGAGACCCAGTACTTC.

This clone was observed a handful of times. The V call is TRBV4-1, the J call TRBJ2-3, with TRBD1 identical over 7 bases. CDR3 length: 17 residues. Germline trimming cut 4 bases from V and 0 bases from J; bases unmatched to any gene: 10. Germline loops: CDR1 MGHRA, CDR2 YSYEKL. CDR3 in amino acids: CASSLETGASSTDTQYF. The CDR3, as DNA: TGCGCCAGCAGCCTTGAAACAGGGGCTTCTAGCACAGATACGCAGTATTTT.

This clone has a single count. This rearrangement joins TRBV18 to TRBJ1-2; 9 bases align to TRBD1. V gave up 3 bases and J gave up 8 bases; unmatched junction bases: 10. CDR1 and CDR2 (germline): KGHSH, LQKENI. The CDR3 is 15 residues long. The CDR3 coding sequence is TGTGCCAGCTCACCGGTGACAGGGGGTGACGGGGGCTACACCTTC. Encoded protein: CASSPVTGGDGGYTF.

J is TRBJ2-3 and V is TRBV25-1; TRBD2 aligns across 8 bases. Germline V gives CDR1 MGHDK, CDR2 SYGVNS. The CDR3 runs to 14 residues. V gave up 8 bases and J gave up 0 bases; unmatched junction bases: 4. CDR3: CASRGGTSTDTQYF. CDR3 nucleotides: TGTGCCAGCCGGGGGGGAACGAGCACAGATACGCAGTATTTT.

The gene calls are TRBV11-2 and TRBJ1-1, with TRBD1 identical over 10 bases. The CDR3 length is 18 residues. CDR1 and CDR2 (germline): SGHAT, FQNNGV. The J segment lost 3 bases and the V segment lost 5 bases, leaving 15 bases of the junction unmatched. Written as DNA, the CDR3 is TGTGCCAGCAGCCCCTCCAGACAGGGGGCGTCTCTGGACACTGAAGCTTTCTTT. Amino acid sequence: CASSPSRQGASLDTEAFF.

The sample holds a few counts of this clone. This chain links TRBV19 with TRBJ2-4; D may be TRBD1 (6 bases). Trimming shortened V by 6 bases and J by 0 bases, and 18 bases separated the two germline ends. This CDR3 contains 17 residues. Germline CDR1 LNHDA, CDR2 SQIVND (reference sequence). The CDR3 bases are TGTGCCAGTAGCGGGGTCCGACAGGCGATAGCCAAAAACATTCAGTACTTC. It translates to CASSGVRQAIAKNIQYF. The full variable domain, in which reference TRBV19 and TRBJ2-4 provide the parts outside the CDR3, is DGGITQSPKYLFRKEGQNVTLSCEQNLNHDAMYWYRQDPGQGLRLIYYSQIVNDFQKGDIAEGYSVSREKKESFPLTVTSAQKNPTAFYLCASSGVRQAIAKNIQYFGAGTRLSVL.

The CDR3 loop is CASSLRPGGRDRGEQFF. The CDR3 coding sequence is TGCGCCAGCAGCTTGAGGCCGGGCGGGAGGGATCGGGGTGAGCAGTTCTTC. The chain is built from TRBV5-1 and TRBJ2-1; 9 bases line up with TRBD2. The junction had 14 bases not matched to a gene; V was cut back by 1 base and J by 9 bases. Per the germline V gene, CDR1 is SGHRS and CDR2 is YFSETQ. The CDR3 extends over 17 amino acids.

The V call is TRBV18, the J call TRBJ2-1; 10 nucleotides line up with TRBD2. V lost 1 base and J lost 8; bases outside the gene matches: 11. CDR1 is KGHSH and CDR2 is LQKENI in the germline V gene. This CDR3 is built from 17 residues. CDR3: CASSPQRSSSGSDEQFF. CDR3 coding DNA: TGTGCCAGCTCACCACAGAGGTCGTCTAGCGGGAGCGATGAGCAGTTCTTC. The complete variable domain, with remaining parts taken from reference TRBV18 and TRBJ2-1, reads NAGVMQNPRHLVRRRGQEARLRCSPMKGHSHVYWYRQLPEEGLKFMVYLQKENIIDESGMPKERFSAEFPKEGPSILRIQQVVRGDSAAYFCASSPQRSSSGSDEQFFGPGTRLTVL.

The chain joins TRBV9 to TRBJ1-3; 10 nucleotides agree with TRBD1. Germline V gene sequence: CDR1 SGDLS, CDR2 YYNGEE. The length of the CDR3 is 15 residues. Unmatched junction bases numbered 4, after V lost 3 bases and J lost 4 bases. The CDR3 DNA sequence: TGTGCCAGCAGCGAGGGACAGGGGTACGGAAACACCATATATTTT. Its translation is CASSEGQGYGNTIYF.

The DNA for the CDR3 is TGTGCCAGCAGTTTATTTACCGGGACAGGGGGCATGGCCAAAAACATTCAGTACTTC. Translating it yields CASSLFTGTGGMAKNIQYF. This chain links TRBV28 with TRBJ2-4; TRBD1 matches 12 bases. V lost 1 base and J lost 1; bases outside the gene matches: 8. CDR1 is MDHEN, CDR2 SYDVKM, per germline. This CDR3 region has 19 residues.

The V call is TRBV28, the J call TRBJ2-7, with D perhaps TRBD2 (6 bases). This CDR3 region has 13 residues. V lost 10 bases and J lost 3, with 16 bases in between. Germline CDR1 is MDHEN and CDR2 is SYDVKM. The CDR3 bases are TGTGCCACCAGCCCGGGGGACGACTACGAGCAGTACTTC. Translated: CATSPGDDYEQYF.

With regard to this clone: At one boundary the junction diverges from the germline segment, which might be a read error. This rearrangement joins TRBV7-7 to TRBJ2-7; TRBD2 aligns across 8 bases. CDR3 length: 13 amino acids. CDR1 SSHAT and CDR2 FNYEAQ come from the germline V gene (reference sequence). The CDR3 sequence: CASSLAGRAEQYF. DNA of the CDR3: TGTGCTAGCAGCTTAGCGGGGAGGGCCGAGCAGTACTTC.

The chain has TRBV19 and TRBJ1-2, with 7 nucleotides matching TRBD1. CDR3 length equals 13 residues. From germline, CDR1 is LNHDA and CDR2 SQIVND (reference sequence). V dropped 7 bases and J dropped 2; count of bases not matched to a gene: 4. CDR3: CASTLGQNYGYTF. The CDR3 coding sequence is TGTGCCAGTACCTTGGGACAGAACTATGGCTACACCTTC.

This sequence joins TRBV19 and TRBJ1-4; 9 bases fit TRBD1. Germline loops: CDR1 LNHDA, CDR2 SQIVND (reference sequence). V was clipped by 7 bases and J by 5 bases; unmatched bases: 5. CDR3 size: 14 residues. CDR3 nucleotide sequence: TGTGCCAGTACGGGACAGGGCAAAAATGAAAAACTGTTTTTT. This translates into CASTGQGKNEKLFF.

This clone has just one count. The V and J genes are TRBV7-9 and TRBJ2-2; TRBD1 matches at 8 bases. Germline trimming cut 4 bases from V and 7 bases from J; bases unmatched to any gene: 5. CDR3 length: 14 amino acids. In germline, CDR1 is SEHNR, CDR2 FQNEAQ (reference sequence). CDR3: CASSSGQGFGELFF. The CDR3 nucleotides are TGTGCCAGCAGCTCAGGACAGGGATTCGGGGAGCTGTTTTTT.

This clone has a single count. The junction and the germline gene differ at one end; a read error may be behind it. The chain joins TRBV19 to TRBJ1-2, with TRBD1 matching over 9 bases. Germline values: CDR1 LNHDA, CDR2 SQIVND (reference sequence). The CDR3 contains 14 residues. The CDR3 sequence: CASSMLQGAIGYPF. CDR3 DNA: TGTGCCAGTAGTATGCTACAGGGGGCGATTGGCTACCCCTTC.

This clone was recorded once. This chain connects TRBV7-9 to TRBJ1-4; 7 nucleotides match TRBD1. CDR1 is SEHNR and CDR2 is FQNEAQ in the germline V gene (reference sequence). With 3 bases clipped from V and 7 bases from J, the junction kept 8 bases outside the gene matches. This CDR3 has 15 amino acids. CDR3 DNA sequence: TGTGCCAGCAGCTTTCTGGCCCCAGGGGGTGAAAAACTGTTTTTT. Encoded protein: CASSFLAPGGEKLFF.

CDR3 nucleotides: TGTGCCAGCAGTTTATGGGTTGAGGAGGCGGGAGTAGGTAATGAGCAGTTCTTC. Translated, it gives CASSLWVEEAGVGNEQFF. The chain couples TRBV27 to TRBJ2-1; 7 bases agree with TRBD2. The CDR3 runs to 18 residues. Germline lookup yields CDR1 MNHEY and CDR2 SMNVEV (reference sequence). V dropped 1 base and J dropped 7; count of bases not matched to a gene: 16.

This chain joins TRBV7-9 and TRBJ2-5; D is perhaps TRBD2 (5 bases). The germline CDR1 and CDR2 sequences are SEHNR and FQNEAQ (reference sequence). Trimming took 5 bases from V and 1 from J, leaving 14 bases between them. This CDR3 has 15 amino acids. The CDR3 loop reads CASSPRTGFQETQYF. DNA of the CDR3: TGTGCCAGCAGCCCTCGAACGGGGTTCCAAGAGACCCAGTACTTC.

This clone was recorded only once. V and J are TRBV29-1 and TRBJ2-3; 10 nucleotides line up with TRBD1. V lost 5 bases, J lost 4 bases, and 6 bases stayed unmatched. Germline V gene data show CDR1 as SQVTM and CDR2 as ANQGSEA. This CDR3 has 14 residues. CDR3 bases: TGCAGCGTTTCCCGGGACAGGGGCGCAGATACGCAGTATTTT. Its translation: CSVSRDRGADTQYF.

Only one count was recorded for this clone. This chain links TRBV30 with TRBJ2-6, with 7 positions matching TRBD1. Germline trimming cut 6 bases from V and 0 bases from J; bases unmatched to any gene: 2. The CDR3 is 14 amino acids. Germline V gives CDR1 GTSNPN, CDR2 SVGIG (reference sequence). The DNA for the CDR3 is TGTGCCTGCGCAGGGGGCTCTGGGGCCAACGTCCTGACTTTC. Translating it yields CACAGGSGANVLTF. Looking up the rest from reference TRBV30 and TRBJ2-6 gives the full variable domain: SQTIHQWPATLVQPVGSPLSLECTVEGTSNPNLYWYRQAAGRGLQLLFYSVGIGQISSEVPQNLSASRPQDRQFILSSKKLLLSDSGFYLCACAGGSGANVLTFGAGSRLTVL.